Described below is a single T cell receptor beta chain sequence and its context. Its antigen is still unknown. The data are from a study of Ad26.COV2.S vaccination and SARS-CoV-2 variants. Study context: Participants got Ad26.COV2.S intramuscularly, once or twice 56 days apart. Broader study findings: Breadth and depth estimates from TCRs may understate total T cell responses.

This CDR3 spans 15 amino acids. After removal of 6 bases from V and 4 bases from J, the junction contained 11 bases not matched to a gene. The germline gives CDR1 MNHEY, CDR2 SMNVEV (reference sequence). Sequencing was performed with immunoSEQ multiplex PCR; in TCRdb, only in-frame clones are kept and a portion is missing. The sample lists approximately 300,000 clones; roughly 80% were seen once. Treatment of the sample: roughly 18 received Ad26.COV2.S at low or high dose, single or two shots; 5 received placebo; per-sample allocation not given. Day 63 after the first vaccine or placebo injection was the time point for sampling. The study used a vaccine consisting of an Ad26 vector that expressed Wuhan-strain SARS-CoV-2 spike.

This clonotype was sampled from a person aged 18-65 years who received the Ad26.COV2.S COVID-19 vaccine or a placebo. The material sequenced was peripheral blood, taken in a trial of Ad26.COV2.S vaccine versus placebo. This chain links TRBV27 with TRBJ1-1; 7 nucleotides align to TRBD1. The chain's CDR3 is CASSLLATGSTEAFF. As DNA, the CDR3 is TGTGCCAGCAGCTTACTTGCGACAGGGTCCACTGAAGCTTTCTTT.